This TCR beta chain was documented in a study of T cells in Graves' hyperthyroidism and ophthalmopathy. Authors of the study amplified TCR beta CDR3 regions from RNA transcripts. A first-round RT-PCR of the TCR CDR3 used the HTBI primer set. TCRdb reanalysed the multiplex PCR reads using MiXCR and keeps one entry per CDR3 protein. The sample consists of roughly 300,000 distinct CDR3 sequences, around 13% of them appearing once. Germline CDR1 is LGHDT and CDR2 is YNNKEL (reference sequence). The CDR3 is made up of 13 amino acids. After removal of 1 base from V and 15 bases from J, the junction contained 4 bases not matched to a gene. Graves' hyperthyroidism without ophthalmopathy progression within 18 months was termed stable. These patients, aged 18 to 65, had recently diagnosed hyperthyroidism lasting under 2 months. Lactation, pregnancy, other autoimmune disease or uncontrolled infection excluded patients.

This chain links TRBV3-1 with TRBJ2-1; 12 nucleotides line up with TRBD2. Sequencing was done on a sample of blood. This receptor was obtained from a woman aged 30 to 39 with Graves' hyperthyroidism. The CDR3 loop reads CASSQGLAGVLFF. The DNA for the CDR3 is TGTGCCAGCAGCCAAGGACTAGCGGGAGTTCTGTTCTTC.